Below, one TCR beta chain is given with its context. The data were taken from a study of cytomegalovirus exposure and HLA in healthy donors. Primers included in the PCR were 60 Vbeta and 13 Jbeta primers. Using immunoSEQ multiplex PCR, the repertoire was profiled, and TCRdb retains in-frame clones only, with some absent. The sample table sets out some 140,000 clones. Germline lookup yields CDR1 MNHEY and CDR2 SVGAGI. V dropped 5 bases and J dropped 6 bases, with 8 bases sitting between them. The CDR3 is 12 amino acids. Sequenced input: PBMCs. The gene calls are TRBV6-5 and TRBJ2-1, with D unresolved. This sequence originates from a woman aged 40 to 50 in good health and CMV-seronegative. The DNA of the CDR3 is TGTGCCAGCAGTCCACTCTCCAATGAGCAGTTCTTC. The encoded protein is CASSPLSNEQFF.